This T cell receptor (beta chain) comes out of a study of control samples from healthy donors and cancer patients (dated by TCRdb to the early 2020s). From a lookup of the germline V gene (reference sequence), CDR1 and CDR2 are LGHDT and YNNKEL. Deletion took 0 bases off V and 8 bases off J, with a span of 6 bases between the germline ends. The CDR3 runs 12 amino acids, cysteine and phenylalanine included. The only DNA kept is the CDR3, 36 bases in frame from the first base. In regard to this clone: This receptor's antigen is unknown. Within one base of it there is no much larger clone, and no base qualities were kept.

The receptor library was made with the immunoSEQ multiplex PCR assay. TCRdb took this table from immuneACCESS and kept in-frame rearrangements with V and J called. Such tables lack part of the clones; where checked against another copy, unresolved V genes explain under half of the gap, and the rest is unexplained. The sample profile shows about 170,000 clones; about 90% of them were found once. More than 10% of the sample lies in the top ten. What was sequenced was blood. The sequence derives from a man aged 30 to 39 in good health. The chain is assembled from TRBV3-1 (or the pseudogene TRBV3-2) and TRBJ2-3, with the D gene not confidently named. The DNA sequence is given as TGTGCCAGCAGCCAAGATTACGGTACGCAGTATTTT. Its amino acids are CASSQDYGTQYF.